The source of this TCR beta chain is a study of T cell responses to AZD1222 COVID-19 vaccine. Study-wide findings and caveats: Baseline seropositivity occurred in only 5 or 6 AZD1222 recipients.

The CDR3 sequence is 14 residues long. V was pared by 4 bases and J by 8 bases, with 4 bases of the junction left unmatched. Germline CDR1 SGHDT, CDR2 YYEEEE. As for this clone: Its antigen remains unidentified.

Generated by immunoSEQ multiplex PCR, the TCRdb table keeps only in-frame clones and is missing some. Seen here are 150,000 to 160,000 clones, roughly nine tenths observed once, and the top ten hold 5% to 6%. The chain joins TRBV5-6 to TRBJ2-1; 12 positions agree with TRBD2. The sequence derives from an adult in good health. Sequencing was performed on peripheral blood, taken on day 0 of MenACWY control vaccination. This CDR3 reads CASSKTSGRDEQFF. For the CDR3, the DNA is TGTGCCAGCAGCAAGACTAGCGGGAGAGATGAGCAGTTCTTC.